This T cell receptor (beta chain) was sequenced in a study of blood T cell repertoires in COVID-19 (dated by TCRdb to the early 2020s). Context from the whole study: The collaborator samples originated in the United States, Italy and Spain and spanned the acute and convalescent phases of COVID-19. Where available, HLA class I and class II types were obtained from metadata supplied by the sample provider rather than from assay-based typing. The dataset comprised deeply sampled blood TCRbeta repertoires from subjects exposed to, actively infected with, or recovered from COVID-19. The repertoires were released in a freely available public database meant as a resource for research on the immune response to SARS-CoV-2. The sample metadata nearly always contained a de-identified subject ID, COVID-19 status, age in years and sex. The prospective study material was composed of cDNA or gDNA derived from T cells, B-cell-depleted T cells, or PBMCs. The samples were drawn from two sources: the first 160 participants of the ongoing ImmuneRACE study, and fewer than 1,500 subjects contributed by 6 global collaborators.

Remarks on this clone: The antigen it binds to is not known. No base qualities exist here, and no much larger clone lies one base off it.

Each collaborating institution followed its own protocols to collect whole blood in K2EDTA tubes. For TCRbeta analysis, collaborator samples were shipped as frozen whole blood, as isolated PBMCs, or as DNA extracted from either sample type. The immunoSEQ Assay, a bias-controlled multiplex PCR, was used to amplify TCRbeta CDR3 regions from genomic DNA. As for how the authors treated the data: The number of nucleated cells in each sample was estimated from the amplification of reference gene primers within the assay. To quantify the absolute abundance of each unique TCRbeta CDR3 rearrangement, sequence reads were collapsed and filtered. For each sample, productive Simpson clonality was calculated as the square root of Simpson's diversity index over productive rearrangements. TCRdb limited this immuneACCESS table to in-frame rearrangements with V and J called. A share of clones is missing; checked studies link under half to unresolved V genes, and the rest is unexplained. The V and J calls and clone size are taken from that table; D and trimming were inferred from the DNA. This sample holds some 460,000 clones; around 88% were observed only once. More than 4% of the sample is held by the ten biggest clonotypes.

The investigation overall reported the following: Clinical and demographic metadata were provided uncurated, with the amount varying by source and participant.

Sequencing used peripheral blood. This TCR was recovered from a woman under 40 with acute or convalescent COVID-19.

The CDR3 has the sequence CASSFPEVQRGETQYF. At the DNA level, the sequence is TGTGCCAGCAGCTTTCCTGAGGTCCAGCGGGGAGAGACCCAGTACTTC. The V gene is TRBV7-2 and the J gene is TRBJ2-5; 7 middle bases align to TRBD2. Unmatched junction bases come to 11, with V trimmed by 3 bases and J by 4 bases. The CDR3 contains 16 residues, cysteine and phenylalanine counted. Only the CDR3 region is kept as DNA, spanning 48 bases read in frame from base 1. From a lookup of the germline V gene, CDR1 and CDR2 are SGHTA and FQGNSA.